This record concerns one T cell receptor (beta chain) sequence. V was clipped by 5 bases and J by 9 bases, with 17 bases between them. CDR1 MDHEN and CDR2 SYDVKM come from the germline V gene. CDR3 length equals 13 residues. The table came from immunoSEQ multiplex PCR; TCRdb's copy has only in-frame clones and leaves some out. The sample holds nearly 400,000 clones, about 89% seen once. The entry originates in a study of Ad26.COV2.S vaccination and SARS-CoV-2 variants. Treatment here: about 20 received Ad26.COV2.S at low or high dose, single or two shots; 5 received placebo; per-sample allocation not given. Vaccine and placebo recipients were sampled on day 63 after the first injection.

Sequenced here: peripheral blood, sampled in a trial of Ad26.COV2.S vaccine versus placebo. The clonotype comes from a person aged 18-60 years who received the Ad26.COV2.S COVID-19 vaccine or a placebo. The chain carries TRBV28 and TRBJ2-7; D possibly corresponds to TRBD1 (8 bases). The CDR3 DNA sequence: TGTGCCAGCAGTCCCTACAGGGGGGGTTCGCAGTACTTC. Translating gives CASSPYRGGSQYF.